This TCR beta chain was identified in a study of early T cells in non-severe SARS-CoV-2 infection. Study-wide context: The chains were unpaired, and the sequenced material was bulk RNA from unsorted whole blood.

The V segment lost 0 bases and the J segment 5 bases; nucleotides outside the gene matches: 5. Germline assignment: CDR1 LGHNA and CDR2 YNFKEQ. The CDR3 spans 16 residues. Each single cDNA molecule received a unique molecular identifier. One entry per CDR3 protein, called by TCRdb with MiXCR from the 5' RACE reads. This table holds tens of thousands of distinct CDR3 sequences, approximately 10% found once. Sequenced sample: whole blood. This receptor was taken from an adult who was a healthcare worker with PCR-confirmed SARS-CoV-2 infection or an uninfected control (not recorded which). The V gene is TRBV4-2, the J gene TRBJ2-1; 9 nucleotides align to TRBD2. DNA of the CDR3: TGTGCCAGCAGCCAAGAAGGGCTAGCGGGGAACAATGAGCAGTTCTTC. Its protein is CASSQEGLAGNNEQFF.